The 32 T cell receptor beta chains presented below share a single source sample, sequenced in a study of blood T cell repertoires in COVID-19. Sequencing used immunoSEQ multiplex PCR; TCRdb keeps in-frame clones, though not all of them. The sample lists 100,000 to 150,000 clones; less than 90% were seen once. Source material: peripheral blood. The receptor set was obtained from a man in his fifties or sixties with acute or convalescent COVID-19.

The CDR3 region has the DNA TGTGCCACCAACATAGCGGTCACAGATACGCAGTATTTT. This translates into CATNIAVTDTQYF. The J gene is TRBJ2-3, the V gene TRBV15; weak D call: TRBD2 (6 bases). With 7 bases removed from V and 2 bases from J, the gap between germline ends came to 10 bases. Germline values: CDR1 LNHNV, CDR2 YYDKDF (reference sequence). This CDR3 is built from 13 residues.

This clone was seen a single time. The V gene is TRBV29-1, the J gene TRBJ2-1, with TRBD1 identical over 8 bases. The germline V gene encodes CDR1 SQVTM and CDR2 ANQGSEA. The CDR3 loop spans 13 amino acids. Trimming removed 6 bases from V and 7 bases from J; junction bases left unmatched: 8. CDR3 bases: TGCAGCGTCGACAGGGGTGGTGGGAATGAGCAGTTCTTC. Its protein is CSVDRGGGNEQFF.

The chain is built from TRBV14 and TRBJ1-2; D may be TRBD1 (5 bases). The CDR3 contains 14 residues. Per the germline V gene, CDR1 is SGHDN and CDR2 is FVKESK. Deletions cut 0 bases from V and 8 bases from J, with 13 bases between. CDR3 DNA: TGTGCCAGCAGCCAAGACATCCTGGCAGGGGGCTACACCTTC. Translated, it gives CASSQDILAGGYTF.

The rearrangement uses TRBV29-1 and TRBJ1-2; TRBD1 might be the D (5 bases). The CDR3 is 15 residues long. Germline CDR1 reads SQVTM; CDR2 reads ANQGSEA. The V and J ends lost 1 base and 0 bases respectively, with 12 bases between them. The CDR3 protein is CSVEVRGGTNYGYTF. The CDR3 DNA follows: TGCAGCGTTGAAGTTCGCGGGGGGACTAACTATGGCTACACCTTC. The variable domain in full, with the rest retrieved from reference TRBV29-1 and TRBJ1-2, is SAVISQKPSRDICQRGTSLTIQCQVDSQVTMMFWYRQQPGQSLTLIATANQGSEATYESGFVIDKFPISRPNLTFSTLTVSNMSPEDSSIYLCSVEVRGGTNYGYTFGSGTRLTVV.

This clone was detected once. The V call is TRBV5-5, the J call TRBJ2-3; 8 positions agree with TRBD2. There are 17 residues in the CDR3. V lost 4 bases and J lost 4; bases outside the gene matches: 14. Germline V gene data show CDR1 as SGHKS and CDR2 as YYEKEE (reference sequence). CDR3: CASSLTPSGRGADTQYF. The CDR3, as DNA: TGTGCCAGCAGCCTAACACCGAGCGGGAGAGGGGCAGATACGCAGTATTTT.

The chain carries TRBV6-5 and TRBJ1-2; possibly TRBD1 for D (6 bases). CDR3 length: 14 amino acids. V dropped 5 bases and J dropped 6 bases, with 16 bases sitting between them. CDR1 is MNHEY, CDR2 SVGAGI, per germline. Here the CDR3 DNA reads TGTGCCAGCAGTAGCTCCAGGGGTAGTAATGGCTACACCTTC. Translated: CASSSSRGSNGYTF.

The chain combines TRBV6-5 with TRBJ1-1; TRBD1 matches 7 bases. The germline V gene has CDR1 MNHEY and CDR2 SVGAGI. The V segment lost 0 bases and the J segment 10 bases; nucleotides outside the gene matches: 5. The CDR3 totals 13 residues. The CDR3 here is CASSYSRGLVAFF. In DNA form, the CDR3 reads TGTGCCAGCAGTTACTCAAGGGGGCTGGTAGCTTTCTTT.

Judged by abundance, this clone is medium-sized. This sequence joins TRBV7-9 and TRBJ1-1; a possible D gene is TRBD1 (6 bases). The CDR3 length is 15 residues. Germline assignment: CDR1 SEHNR and CDR2 FQNEAQ (reference sequence). Trimming took 5 bases from V and 3 from J, leaving 16 bases between them. CDR3 amino acids: CASSAEQGLDTEAFF. For the CDR3, the DNA is TGTGCCAGCAGCGCCGAACAGGGTCTGGACACTGAAGCTTTCTTT.

This sequence joins TRBV5-1 and TRBJ2-1, with 7 bases aligning to TRBD1. This CDR3 has 15 residues. The germline CDR1 and CDR2 sequences are SGHRS and YFSETQ. The junction had 6 bases not matched to a gene; V was cut back by 6 bases and J by 0 bases. The CDR3 DNA is TGCGCCAGCACCTCGGGACAGCTCTCCTACAATGAGCAGTTCTTC. This sequence encodes CASTSGQLSYNEQFF.

The chain links TRBV9 to TRBJ1-2; possible D gene TRBD1, 6 bases. The V gene's germline CDR1 is SGDLS and CDR2 YYNGEE. This CDR3 is built from 14 residues. V was cut by 4 bases and J by 9 bases, with 19 bases left in between. CDR3 loop: CASSKIQGSGSYTF. The CDR3, as DNA: TGTGCCAGCAGCAAGATACAGGGATCTGGAAGCTACACCTTC.

In its sample, this clone was seen a few times. The same CDR3 also results from other DNA sequences found in this sample. V and J are TRBV4-2 and TRBJ1-4, with 7 bases that match TRBD1. J gave up 3 bases and V 3 bases, and 4 bases lay outside the gene matches. The germline CDR1 and CDR2 sequences are LGHNA and YNFKEQ. This CDR3 comprises 15 residues. The CDR3 here is CASSQPGQSNEKLFF. The CDR3 coding sequence is TGTGCCAGCAGCCAGCCGGGACAGTCTAATGAAAAACTGTTTTTT.

This chain uses TRBV19 with TRBJ2-3; perhaps TRBD1 as D (5 bases). This CDR3 has 17 residues. Trimming left V 1 base short and J 0 bases short, with 14 bases between. The V gene's germline CDR1 is LNHDA and CDR2 SQIVND (reference sequence). The CDR3 spells CASSIGKSGISTDTQYF. CDR3 nucleotides: TGTGCCAGTAGTATAGGTAAATCAGGGATTAGCACAGATACGCAGTATTTT. The entire variable domain, with the rest obtained from reference TRBV19 and TRBJ2-3, is as follows: DGGITQSPKYLFRKEGQNVTLSCEQNLNHDAMYWYRQDPGQGLRLIYYSQIVNDFQKGDIAEGYSVSREKKESFPLTVTSAQKNPTAFYLCASSIGKSGISTDTQYFGPGTRLTVL.

The CDR3 DNA reads TGTGCCAGTAGTATAGGACAGGGCGGGTATCAGCCCCAGCATTTT. It yields the protein CASSIGQGGYQPQHF. V is TRBV19 and J is TRBJ1-5, with 7 bases fitting TRBD1. CDR3 length: 15 residues. Unmatched junction bases numbered 5, after V lost 1 base and J lost 5 bases. Germline loops: CDR1 LNHDA, CDR2 SQIVND (reference sequence).

V is TRBV5-1 and J is TRBJ1-2; 9 nucleotides agree with TRBD1. This CDR3 comprises 14 residues. J was trimmed by 4 bases and V by 4 bases; bases with no gene match: 5. The germline V gene has CDR1 SGHRS and CDR2 YFSETQ. This CDR3 is CASSTGQGGYGYTF. DNA of the CDR3: TGCGCCAGCAGCACGGGACAGGGCGGCTATGGCTACACCTTC.

The table lists this clone with a count of one. This chain links TRBV25-1 with TRBJ1-2, with D perhaps TRBD1 (6 bases). Per germline, CDR1 MGHDK and CDR2 SYGVNS. The CDR3 spans 13 residues. V lost 6 bases and J 8 bases, leaving 16 bases between the germline ends. The CDR3 DNA reads as TGTGCCAGCAGGGGCCGGGGGGCGAACGGCTACACCTTC. This sequence encodes CASRGRGANGYTF.

The rearrangement uses TRBV6-5 and TRBJ1-2; D is perhaps TRBD1 (5 bases). Trimming pared 8 bases from V and 7 bases from J, leaving 11 bases between. Germline V gene data show CDR1 as MNHEY and CDR2 as SVGAGI. CDR3 length: 11 residues. The CDR3 sequence is CASHGGVGYTF. CDR3 sequence (DNA): TGTGCCAGCCATGGAGGGGTTGGCTACACCTTC.

This chain joins TRBV19 and TRBJ2-3, with 9 positions matching TRBD2. There are 15 residues in the CDR3. With 6 bases clipped from V and 0 bases from J, the junction kept 4 bases outside the gene matches. In germline, CDR1 is LNHDA, CDR2 SQIVND (reference sequence). CDR3 nucleotides: TGTGCCAGTAGAGCGGGGGGCCCTAGCACAGATACGCAGTATTTT. As protein: CASRAGGPSTDTQYF.

V usage is TRBV11-3 and J usage is TRBJ1-6; tentative D call: TRBD1 (5 bases). V dropped 3 bases and J dropped 6 bases, with 15 bases sitting between them. This CDR3 contains 16 residues. Germline-derived CDR1 and CDR2 are SGHNT and YENEEA. The CDR3 nucleotides read TGTGCCAGCAGCTTTGGGGGGGAAAAACGTAATTCACCCCTCCACTTT. This codes for CASSFGGEKRNSPLHF.

The V and J genes are TRBV19 and TRBJ1-1; 7 bases match TRBD1. The junction had 15 bases not matched to a gene; V was cut back by 3 bases and J by 11 bases. Germline V CDR1 and CDR2: LNHDA, SQIVND (reference sequence). The CDR3 loop spans 15 amino acids. CDR3 nucleotides: TGTGCCAGTAGTATTATGGGACAGTCTCTCTCGGCGGCTTTCTTT. This encodes CASSIMGQSLSAAFF.

The rearrangement uses TRBV6-2 or TRBV6-3 and TRBJ1-5; D is perhaps TRBD1 (5 bases). V dropped 6 bases and J dropped 4 bases, with 19 bases sitting between them. CDR1 MNHEY and CDR2 SVGEGT come from the germline V gene. The CDR3 runs to 16 residues. CDR3 loop: CASSSPGLGGNQPQHF. The DNA for the CDR3 is TGTGCCAGCAGCTCCCCCGGGTTGGGGGGGAATCAGCCCCAGCATTTT.

The chain uses TRBV30 and TRBJ1-6; 7 nucleotides align to TRBD1. The CDR3 runs 15 residues. V dropped 5 bases and J dropped 8; count of bases not matched to a gene: 12. Germline CDR1 GTSNPN, CDR2 SVGIG (reference sequence). CDR3 coding DNA: TGTGCCTGGGCCTTCCCGACAGGGTCGTATTCACCCCTCCACTTT. Translated, it gives CAWAFPTGSYSPLHF.

The chain couples TRBV5-1 to TRBJ2-1; 8 bases align to TRBD1. Germline loops: CDR1 SGHRS, CDR2 YFSETQ. This CDR3 has 15 residues. V lost 2 bases to trimming and J lost 0 bases; unmatched junction nucleotides: 1. The CDR3 reads CASSFDRGSYNEQFF. In nucleotides, the CDR3 is TGCGCCAGCAGCTTCGACAGGGGCTCCTACAATGAGCAGTTCTTC.

This chain connects TRBV3-1 (or the pseudogene TRBV3-2) to TRBJ1-1; D not resolved. The CDR3 spans 15 residues. Trimming cost V 0 bases and J 1 base, with 9 bases left between them. CDR1 LGHDT and CDR2 YNNKEL come from the germline V gene (reference sequence). In DNA, the CDR3 is TGTGCCAGCAGCCAAGACGCCAGGAAGAACACTGAAGCTTTCTTT. Encoded protein: CASSQDARKNTEAFF.

The chain couples TRBV27 to TRBJ2-7, with D maybe TRBD1 (6 bases). The germline gives CDR1 MNHEY, CDR2 SMNVEV (reference sequence). Deletions cut 0 bases from V and 3 bases from J, with 12 bases between. The CDR3 spans 15 residues. Here the CDR3 reads CASSLSRTADYEQYF. The CDR3 bases are TGTGCCAGCAGTTTATCGAGGACAGCAGACTACGAGCAGTACTTC.

Note on this clone: The same CDR3 also results from other DNA sequences found in this sample. The CDR3 DNA reads TGCAGTGCTAGGACAGGGGATACGCAGTATTTT. This translates into CSARTGDTQYF. The V and J genes are TRBV20-1 and TRBJ2-3; 7 positions agree with TRBD1. CDR1 is DFQATT, CDR2 SNEGSKA, per germline (reference sequence). J gave up 6 bases and V 3 bases, and 0 bases lay outside the gene matches. CDR3 size: 11 residues.

The chain uses TRBV6-5 and TRBJ1-3; D ambiguous. The length of the CDR3 is 14 residues. Germline CDR1 and CDR2: MNHEY and SVGAGI. V was trimmed by 7 bases and J by 2 bases, leaving 12 bases between them. The CDR3 region has the DNA TGTGCCAGCACCACAACAGTTACTGGAAACACCATATATTTT. It is translated as CASTTTVTGNTIYF.

V usage is TRBV29-1 and J usage is TRBJ1-2, with no clear D. The CDR3 covers 12 residues. The V end lost 5 bases, the J end lost 4 bases, and 11 bases lay between the germline ends. CDR1 is SQVTM, CDR2 ANQGSEA, per germline. The CDR3 sequence is CSVRVSSYGYTF. CDR3 DNA: TGCAGCGTTCGGGTATCTAGCTATGGCTACACCTTC.

The V gene is TRBV7-8, the J gene TRBJ2-7, with 7 bases lining up with TRBD2. The CDR3 is 14 amino acids. Trimming took 5 bases from V and 1 from J; bases not matched to a gene: 5. Per the germline V gene, CDR1 is SGHVS and CDR2 is FQNEAQ. The CDR3: CASSHAGVSYEQYF. In nucleotides, the CDR3 is TGTGCCAGCAGCCATGCGGGAGTGTCCTACGAGCAGTACTTC.

V is TRBV14 and J is TRBJ1-3, with 7 bases aligning to TRBD1. The CDR3 length is 16 residues. The V and J ends lost 4 bases and 4 bases, in that order; junction bases with no gene match: 10. The germline V gene encodes CDR1 SGHDN and CDR2 FVKESK. For the CDR3, the DNA is TGTGCCAGCAGCCCGACCCCGACAGGGCGCGGAAACACCATATATTTT. It encodes CASSPTPTGRGNTIYF.

The rearrangement joins TRBV27 to TRBJ1-6; D is undetermined. Germline assignment: CDR1 MNHEY and CDR2 SMNVEV (reference sequence). The CDR3 has 13 residues. Trimming cost V 6 bases and J 14 bases, with 17 bases left between them. CDR3 amino acids: CASSLDNPQALHF. The CDR3 DNA follows: TGTGCCAGCAGCTTAGATAACCCGCAGGCCCTCCACTTT.

V is TRBV9 and J is TRBJ2-2; TRBD1 aligns across 8 bases. This CDR3 has 16 amino acids. The V and J ends lost 3 bases and 7 bases, in that order; junction bases with no gene match: 11. CDR1 and CDR2 from the germline V gene are SGDLS and YYNGEE. The CDR3, as DNA: TGTGCCAGCAGCGGACAGGGGCACCCGAGTTTCGGGGAGCTGTTTTTT. Translated: CASSGQGHPSFGELFF.

The chain employs TRBV5-6 and TRBJ1-3; perhaps TRBD1 as D (5 bases). V lost 4 bases and J 0 bases, leaving 14 bases between the germline ends. The germline V gene has CDR1 SGHDT and CDR2 YYEEEE. The CDR3 length is 16 residues. The CDR3 loop is CASSLTDSLSGNTIYF. The CDR3 nucleotides are TGTGCCAGCAGCCTAACCGACAGCCTCTCTGGAAACACCATATATTTT.